This T cell receptor (beta chain) emerged from a study of blood T cell repertoires in COVID-19. Study-level information: The United States, Italy and Spain were the sources of the acute and convalescent COVID-19 samples.

The study assigned cohorts using participant-reported clinical history. The CDR3 is 18 residues long. Per the study methods: Amplified reference gene primers provided the basis for estimating nucleated cell counts. The method was immunoSEQ multiplex PCR; TCRdb's version includes in-frame clones alone and lacks a portion of them. V and J calls and clone size are copied from that table; D and trimming were computed from the DNA. The data contain approximately 270,000 clones, approximately 90% of them singletons. Sample: PBMCs or T cells enriched from blood (not recorded which). The TCR was taken from a woman aged 25 to 45 with acute COVID-19. V and J are TRBV12-2 and TRBJ2-1; TRBD2, as called in the table, went unchecked against the DNA. TRBV12-2 is shown as a pseudogene. The chain's CDR3 is CASRLVAPGRAPYNEQFF. The DNA of the CDR3 is TGTGCAAGTCGCTTAGTAGCCCCCGGGAGGGCCCCCTACAATGAGCAGTTCTTC.